A single sample is the source of the 10 T cell receptor beta chains below, sequenced in a study of blood T cells in healthy people across ages. The use of a sample-barcoded 5' primer and a J-beta primer mix characterized a second PCR of roughly 7 to 11 cycles. MiXCR was run by TCRdb on the 5' RACE reads, yielding one entry per CDR3 protein. This sample yields around 1.5 million distinct CDR3 sequences, of which 35% to 45% are seen a single time; roughly 7.7% belongs to the top ten. The sequencing input was blood. The source of these receptors is a woman aged 18-29 years in good health.

V is TRBV12-3 or TRBV12-4 and J is TRBJ1-5; tentative D call: TRBD1 (6 bases). This CDR3 has 14 residues. V lost 6 bases to trimming and J lost 0 bases, with 9 bases between them. CDR3 residues: CASRRQDSNQPQHF. CDR3 coding DNA: TGTGCCAGCAGGCGACAGGATAGCAATCAGCCCCAGCATTTT.

The chain uses TRBV4-1 and TRBJ2-3; tentative D call: TRBD2 (6 bases). Trimming shortened V by 4 bases and J by 6 bases, and 20 bases separated the two germline ends. CDR1 MGHRA and CDR2 YSYEKL come from the germline V gene. This CDR3 has 16 residues. The CDR3 coding sequence is TGCGCCAGCAGCCCGGACTATCCCGGTCTACGGGATACGCAGTATTTT. Amino acids: CASSPDYPGLRDTQYF.

The genes are TRBV9 and TRBJ2-3; D is unresolved. CDR1 is SGDLS and CDR2 is YYNGEE in the germline V gene. The CDR3 runs to 13 residues. V lost 5 bases and J 4 bases, leaving 11 bases between the germline ends. The CDR3 DNA sequence: TGTGCCAGCAGTTACACTCCACCAGATACGCAGTATTTT. Translated, it gives CASSYTPPDTQYF.

This rearrangement joins TRBV20-1 to TRBJ1-6, with D tentatively TRBD1 (6 bases). The CDR3 runs 16 residues. The germline V gene has CDR1 DFQATT and CDR2 SNEGSKA (reference sequence). Trimming left V 0 bases short and J 4 bases short, with 13 bases between. The CDR3 region has the DNA TGCAGTGCTAGAGACTCCGGGACACTTTATAATTCACCCCTCCACTTT. Encoded protein: CSARDSGTLYNSPLHF.

The genes are TRBV20-1 and TRBJ1-3; D possibly corresponds to TRBD1 (5 bases). CDR1 is DFQATT, CDR2 SNEGSKA, per germline (reference sequence). This CDR3 has 15 amino acids. The germline V and J ends were trimmed by 6 bases and 0 bases, with 15 bases remaining between them. The CDR3 coding sequence is TGCAGTGCGGGACGGGTCGGCGGCTCTGGAAACACCATATATTTT. It encodes CSAGRVGGSGNTIYF.

The rearrangement uses TRBV13 and TRBJ2-2; D tentatively reads TRBD1 or TRBD2 (5 bases each). Trimming pared 5 bases from V and 3 bases from J, leaving 19 bases between. The length of the CDR3 is 17 residues. In germline, CDR1 is PRHDT, CDR2 FYEKMQ (reference sequence). The CDR3 protein is CASSPDPTQGDTGELFF. DNA for the CDR3: TGTGCCAGCAGCCCAGATCCAACCCAGGGAGACACCGGGGAGCTGTTTTTT.

This clonotype was observed a handful of times. V usage is TRBV5-1 and J usage is TRBJ2-5, with TRBD1 identical over 7 bases. The closer fit of TRBJ2-7 to the DNA end suggests the J call may be wrong. This CDR3 comprises 15 residues. CDR1 is SGHRS and CDR2 is YFSETQ in the germline V gene. CDR3 amino acids: CASRYETGTVSEQYF. The DNA for the CDR3 is TGCGCCAGCAGGTATGAAACCGGGACAGTCTCCGAGCAGTACTTC.

The J gene is TRBJ2-3, the V gene TRBV10-3; D may be TRBD1 or TRBD2 (5 bases each). The CDR3 contains 16 residues. CDR1 and CDR2 from the germline V gene are ENHRY and SYGVKD. Deletions cut 7 bases from V and 2 bases from J, with 19 bases between. The CDR3 nucleotides are TGTGCCATCACCGAGGGGCAGGGTTCCCCCACAGATACGCAGTATTTT. As protein: CAITEGQGSPTDTQYF.

The rearrangement links TRBV24-1 to TRBJ1-5; 9 bases line up with TRBD1. Germline V lookup: CDR1 KGHDR, CDR2 SFDVKD. V lost 3 bases and J lost 4; bases outside the gene matches: 6. This CDR3 contains 16 residues. The CDR3 coding sequence is TGTGCCACCAGTGATCCGGGGACAGGGATAAATCAGCCCCAGCATTTT. Protein sequence: CATSDPGTGINQPQHF.

V is TRBV12-3 or TRBV12-4 and J is TRBJ1-4; tentatively, D is TRBD1 (6 bases). The V gene lost 4 bases and the J gene lost 8 bases, with 17 bases spanning the gap. This CDR3 is 15 amino acids long. The CDR3 sequence is CASSSTGTPREKLFF. In DNA form, the CDR3 reads TGTGCCAGCAGTTCCACCGGGACACCGCGGGAAAAACTGTTTTTT.